One sample yielded the 8 T cell receptor beta chains listed below, sequenced in a study of T-cell memory formation after mild COVID-19. One entry per CDR3 protein, called by TCRdb with MiXCR from the 5' RACE reads. This sample yields nearly 350,000 distinct CDR3 sequences, of which 10% to 15% are seen a single time; about a fifth belongs to the top ten. Sequencing used PBMCs or a T cell subset sorted from them (not recorded which). The source of these receptors is a man younger than 35 who had mild COVID-19 (a few samples of this study predate the infection). Cell type and time point are not known.

The chain employs TRBV30 and TRBJ2-7; a weak D match, TRBD1 (6 bases). The CDR3 runs 14 residues. The germline CDR1 and CDR2 sequences are GTSNPN and SVGIG (reference sequence). Trimming removed 3 bases at V and 2 bases at J, with 14 bases between. CDR3 protein: CAWRGTFSAYEQYF. CDR3 nucleotides: TGTGCCTGGAGGGGGACATTTTCCGCCTACGAGCAGTACTTC.

The chain uses TRBV11-2 and TRBJ1-1; D uncertain. The CDR3 totals 16 residues. Germline CDR1 SGHAT, CDR2 FQNNGV. Between the trimmed V and J ends, which lost 5 bases and 2 bases, there was a span of 18 bases. CDR3 bases: TGTGCCAGCAGCCACCCTGGAGACGGTGTTAACACTGAAGCTTTCTTT. This encodes CASSHPGDGVNTEAFF.

In its sample, this clonotype was seen many times. In DNA, the CDR3 is TGCGCCAGCAGCCGGGACAGGGAAAGCACAGATACGCAGTATTTT. As protein: CASSRDRESTDTQYF. The chain combines TRBV5-1 with TRBJ2-3; 9 nucleotides align to TRBD1. Germline CDR1 is SGHRS and CDR2 is YFSETQ. Trimming removed 4 bases from V and 0 bases from J; junction bases left unmatched: 3. The length of the CDR3 is 15 residues.

This clonotype was found a few times. The V call is TRBV20-1, the J call TRBJ1-5; the match to TRBD1 covers 9 bases. Germline V gene lookup returns CDR1 DFQATT and CDR2 SNEGSKA (reference sequence). V lost 3 bases and J lost 0; bases outside the gene matches: 9. The CDR3 has 17 residues. DNA of the CDR3: TGCAGTGCTAGTTTTCGGGACAGGGCCTATAGCAATCAGCCCCAGCATTTT. This translates into CSASFRDRAYSNQPQHF.

The chain has TRBV15 and TRBJ2-1; D is unresolved. Trimming took off 5 bases at V and 6 bases at J, with 17 bases between the two ends. CDR1 is LNHNV, CDR2 YYDKDF, per germline (reference sequence). The CDR3 is 15 residues long. CDR3 DNA sequence: TGTGCCACCAGCCCCGACTGGGTGGTTGGCAATGAGCAGTTCTTC. It encodes CATSPDWVVGNEQFF.

This clonotype was counted many times. This chain links TRBV6-2 or TRBV6-3 with TRBJ2-4; 7 bases agree with TRBD2. CDR3 length: 14 amino acids. CDR1 and CDR2 from the germline V gene are MNHEY and SVGEGT. Trimming cost V 8 bases and J 0 bases; bases outside gene matches: 4. This CDR3 is CASQRGLAKNIQYF. The CDR3, as DNA: TGTGCCAGCCAGCGGGGACTAGCCAAAAACATTCAGTACTTC.

This clonotype was seen only a few times. The chain recombines TRBV12-3 or TRBV12-4 with TRBJ1-2; D may be TRBD1 (5 bases). The CDR3 length is 12 residues. With 7 bases removed from V and 8 bases from J, the gap between germline ends came to 14 bases. The CDR3 protein is CASTYLGGGYTF. CDR3 nucleotide sequence: TGTGCCAGCACGTACTTGGGGGGAGGCTACACCTTC.

This clonotype was picked up a small number of times. J is TRBJ2-2 and V is TRBV5-6; D ambiguous. Trimming cost V 1 base and J 5 bases, with 12 bases left between them. Germline CDR1 reads SGHDT; CDR2 reads YYEEEE. The CDR3 runs 15 residues. CDR3 amino acids: CASSLFSSETGELFF. In nucleotides, the CDR3 is TGTGCCAGCAGCTTGTTTTCCTCGGAGACCGGGGAGCTGTTTTTT.